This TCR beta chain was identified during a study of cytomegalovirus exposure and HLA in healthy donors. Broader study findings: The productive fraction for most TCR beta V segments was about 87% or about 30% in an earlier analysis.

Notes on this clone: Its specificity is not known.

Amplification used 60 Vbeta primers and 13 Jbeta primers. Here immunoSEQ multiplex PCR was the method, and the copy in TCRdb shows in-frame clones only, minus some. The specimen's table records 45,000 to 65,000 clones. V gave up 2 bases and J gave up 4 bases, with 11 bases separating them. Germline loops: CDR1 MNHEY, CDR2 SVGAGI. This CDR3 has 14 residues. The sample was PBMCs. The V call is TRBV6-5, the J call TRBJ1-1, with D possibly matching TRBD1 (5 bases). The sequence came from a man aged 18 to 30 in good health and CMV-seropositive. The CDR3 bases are TGTGCCAGCAGTTACACCCTGGGGGGCACTGAAGCTTTCTTT. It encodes CASSYTLGGTEAFF.